This TCR beta chain was observed in a study of blood T cell repertoires in COVID-19 (dated by TCRdb to 2018 to 2021). Study-wide context: Collaborator samples came from the United States, Italy and Spain and covered acute and convalescent phases of COVID-19. The material from the prospective study consisted of cDNA or gDNA derived from T cells, B-cell-depleted T cells, or PBMCs. The repertoires were released in a freely available public database intended as a resource for research on the immune response to SARS-CoV-2. Sample metadata almost always included a de-identified subject ID, COVID-19 status, age in years and sex. Deeply sampled blood TCRbeta repertoires from subjects exposed to, actively infected with, or recovered from COVID-19 were included in the dataset. The samples were drawn from the first 160 participants of the ongoing ImmuneRACE study and from 1,254 subjects provided by 6 global collaborators. HLA class I and class II types, where available, came from metadata supplied by the sample provider rather than from assay-based typing.

Results the study describes overall, beyond this receptor: Clinical and demographic metadata were provided uncurated, with the amount varying by source and participant.

A remark on this clone: This clone's antigen is unknown. No much larger clonotype is one base removed from it; base qualities were not supplied.

One collaborating source in Seattle enrolled patients during active infection and followed them longitudinally through the course of disease. Whole blood was collected in K2EDTA tubes by collaborating institutions according to the institutions' own protocols. Collaborator samples were shipped for TCRbeta analysis as frozen whole blood, isolated PBMCs, or DNA extracted from either sample type. The V and J ends are trimmed by 0 bases and 7 bases, leaving 10 bases between them. CDR1 and CDR2 are read off the germline V gene as SGDLS and YYNGEE. The CDR3 numbers 13 residues from cysteine through phenylalanine. Here the CDR3 DNA is all that survives: 39 bases in frame from base 1. TCRbeta CDR3 regions were amplified from genomic DNA by means of the immunoSEQ Assay, a bias-controlled multiplex PCR. In the source study's methods: The number of nucleated cells in each sample was estimated by amplification of reference gene primers within the assay. To quantify the absolute abundance of each unique TCRbeta CDR3 rearrangement, sequence reads were collapsed and filtered. For each sample, productive Simpson clonality was calculated as the square root of Simpson's diversity index across productive rearrangements. TCRdb limited this immuneACCESS table to in-frame rearrangements with V and J called. A share of clones is missing; checked studies link under half to unresolved V genes, and the rest is unexplained. That table is the source of V, J and clone size, and D and trimming were worked out from the DNA. The sample has approximately 110,000 clones on record, about 94% of them singletons. The ten most abundant clones make up about 2% of the sample.

In this chain, TRBV9 is recombined with TRBJ1-1, and the D gene may be TRBD1, 5 bases matching. The sequence derives from a man aged 45-65 years with COVID-19, enrolled during active disease. The material sequenced was peripheral blood. Here the CDR3 is given as CASSVGPDSEAFF. The sequenced DNA is TGTGCCAGCAGCGTAGGCCCAGACAGTGAAGCTTTCTTT.